This T cell receptor (beta chain) was sequenced for a study of blood T cell repertoires in COVID-19. Study summary: The origin of the acute and convalescent COVID-19 samples was the United States, Italy and Spain.

CDR3 length: 12 amino acids. The germline gives CDR1 MDHEN, CDR2 SYDVKM. After removal of 7 bases from V and 12 bases from J, the junction contained 9 bases not matched to a gene. How the authors handled the data: Counts of nucleated cells, estimated from reference gene primer amplification, were obtained. Assay: immunoSEQ multiplex PCR; the TCRdb copy retains only in-frame clones and omits some. The V and J calls and clone size were taken over from that table, and D and trimming were inferred from the DNA. The sample comprises approximately 150,000 clones, approximately 80% of which are singletons, and 10% to 15% rests with the top ten.

Sequencing was done on a sample of peripheral blood. The gene calls are TRBV28 and TRBJ2-3; 8 bases fit TRBD2. The clonotype comes from a man between 65 and 85 years old who had recovered from COVID-19. Here the CDR3 DNA reads TGTGCCAGCAAACTTGTTAGCGGGAATCAGTATTTT. This encodes CASKLVSGNQYF.